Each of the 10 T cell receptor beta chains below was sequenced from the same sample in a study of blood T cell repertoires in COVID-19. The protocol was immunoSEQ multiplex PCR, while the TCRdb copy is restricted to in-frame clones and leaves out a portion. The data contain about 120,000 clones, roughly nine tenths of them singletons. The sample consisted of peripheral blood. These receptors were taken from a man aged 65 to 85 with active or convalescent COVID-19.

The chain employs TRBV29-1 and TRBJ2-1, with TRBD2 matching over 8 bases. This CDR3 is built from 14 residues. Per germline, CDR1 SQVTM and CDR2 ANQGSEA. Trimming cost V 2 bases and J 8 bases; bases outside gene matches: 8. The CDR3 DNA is TGCAGCGTTGAACCTTCGAAAGCGGGAGATGAGCAGTTCTTC. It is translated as CSVEPSKAGDEQFF.

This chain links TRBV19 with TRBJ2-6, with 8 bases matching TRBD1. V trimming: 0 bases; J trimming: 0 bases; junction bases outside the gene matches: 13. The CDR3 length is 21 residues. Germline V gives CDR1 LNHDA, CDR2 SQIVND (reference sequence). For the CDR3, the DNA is TGTGCCAGTAGTATAGACCCTCCCGGCGGACAGGGTCGCTCTGGGGCCAACGTCCTGACTTTC. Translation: CASSIDPPGGQGRSGANVLTF.

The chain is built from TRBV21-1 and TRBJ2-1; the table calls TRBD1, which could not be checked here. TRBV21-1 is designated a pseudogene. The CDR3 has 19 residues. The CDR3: CASSKAGTGGALGVNEQFF. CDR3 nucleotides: TGTGCCAGCAGCAAAGCCGGGACAGGGGGCGCTTTGGGGGTAAATGAGCAGTTCTTC.

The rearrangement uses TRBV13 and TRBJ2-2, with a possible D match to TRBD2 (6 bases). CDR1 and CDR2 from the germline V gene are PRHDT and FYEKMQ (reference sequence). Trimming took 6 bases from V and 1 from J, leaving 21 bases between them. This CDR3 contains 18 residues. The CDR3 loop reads CASRRDWTTQENTGELFF. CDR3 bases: TGTGCCAGCAGAAGGGACTGGACCACTCAGGAGAACACCGGGGAGCTGTTTTTT.

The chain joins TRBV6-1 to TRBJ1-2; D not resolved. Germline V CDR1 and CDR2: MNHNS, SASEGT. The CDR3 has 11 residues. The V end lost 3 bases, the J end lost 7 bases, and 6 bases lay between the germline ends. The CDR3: CASSDVSGYTF. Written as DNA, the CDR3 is TGTGCCAGCAGTGATGTCAGTGGCTACACCTTC.

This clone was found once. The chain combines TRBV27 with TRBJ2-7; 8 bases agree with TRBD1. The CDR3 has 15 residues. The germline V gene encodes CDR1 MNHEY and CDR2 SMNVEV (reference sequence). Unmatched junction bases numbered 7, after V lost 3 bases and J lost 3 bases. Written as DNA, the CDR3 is TGTGCCAGCAGTTTTCTCGGGACAGGATACTACGAGCAGTACTTC. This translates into CASSFLGTGYYEQYF.

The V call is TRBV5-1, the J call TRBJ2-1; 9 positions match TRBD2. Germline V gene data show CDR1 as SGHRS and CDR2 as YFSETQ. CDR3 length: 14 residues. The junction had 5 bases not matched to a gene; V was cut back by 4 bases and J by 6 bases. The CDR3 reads CASSPGTSFNEQFF. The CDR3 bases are TGCGCCAGCAGCCCCGGGACTAGCTTCAATGAGCAGTTCTTC.

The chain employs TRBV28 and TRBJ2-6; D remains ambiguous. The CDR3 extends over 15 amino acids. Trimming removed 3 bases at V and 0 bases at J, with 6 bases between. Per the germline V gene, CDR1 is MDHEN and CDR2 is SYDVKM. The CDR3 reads CASSFRVSGANVLTF. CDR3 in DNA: TGTGCCAGCAGTTTTAGAGTCTCTGGGGCCAACGTCCTGACTTTC.

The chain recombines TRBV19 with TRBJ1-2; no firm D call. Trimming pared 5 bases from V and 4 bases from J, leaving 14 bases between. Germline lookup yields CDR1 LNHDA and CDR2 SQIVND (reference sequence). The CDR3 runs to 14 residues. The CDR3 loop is CASSFTEARYGYTF. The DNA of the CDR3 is TGTGCCAGTAGTTTTACAGAAGCACGCTATGGCTACACCTTC.

CDR3 nucleotides: TGTGCCAGCAGTTTAAGGACTAGCGGGAGTGGCGAGCAGTACTTC. Translation: CASSLRTSGSGEQYF. The chain links TRBV28 to TRBJ2-7, with 13 bases identical to TRBD2. The CDR3 consists of 15 residues. Germline-derived CDR1 and CDR2 are MDHEN and SYDVKM. The trim removed 2 bases at V and 6 bases at J, leaving 4 bases unmatched. Full variable domain (outside the CDR3, taken from reference TRBV28 and TRBJ2-7): DVKVTQSSRYLVKRTGEKVFLECVQDMDHENMFWYRQDPGLGLRLIYFSYDVKMKEKGDIPEGYSVSREKKERFSLILESASTNQTSMYLCASSLRTSGSGEQYFGPGTRLTVT.